These T cell receptor beta chains were read from a single sample in a study of tumor-infiltrating lymphocytes in localized non-small cell lung cancer. Assay: immunoSEQ multiplex PCR; the TCRdb copy retains only in-frame clones and omits some. The data contain 25,000 to 35,000 clones, approximately 85% of them singletons. The material sequenced was lung tumor tissue. These receptors were collected from a human donor with non-small cell lung cancer. Each CDR3 is given with its conserved first and last residue. D genes are given only for firm matches. The listing skips clone size in some rows; elsewhere it reads once, few, many or a size class.

V	size	D	J	DNA	CDR3
TRBV10-3	.	TRBD2	TRBJ2-1	TGTGCCACCAGCTGGGTTAGCGGGGGAGAAGGTGAGCAGTTCTTC	CATSWVSGGEGEQFF
TRBV5-1	few	TRBD2	TRBJ2-7	TGCGCCAGCAGCCCGAGGACTAGCCCCTACGAGCAGTACTTC	CASSPRTSPYEQYF
TRBV11-2	once	.	TRBJ1-5	TGTGCCAGCAGCTTAGGGACAAATCAGCCCCAGCATTTT	CASSLGTNQPQHF
TRBV7-2	.	.	TRBJ1-2	TGTGCCAGCAGCTTAGCCAGGAACTATGGCTACACCTTC	CASSLARNYGYTF
TRBV2	.	.	TRBJ1-2	TGTGCCAGCAGTGGGAGCCCTAACTATGGCTACACCTTC	CASSGSPNYGYTF
TRBV6-5	.	.	TRBJ2-7	TGTGCCAGCAGTTTCGGATCCGAAGGGGGGCAGTACTTC	CASSFGSEGGQYF
TRBV10-3	.	TRBD2	TRBJ2-1	TGTGCCATCAGGAGGACTAGCGGGGGGGCTCGTGGCAATGAGCAGTTCTTC	CAIRRTSGGARGNEQFF
TRBV19	.	TRBD2	TRBJ2-7	TGTGCCAGTAGTCGCGGGGGGGCCTTTTACGAGCAGTACTTC	CASSRGGAFYEQYF
TRBV25-1	few	.	TRBJ1-2	TGTGCCAGCAGTGACCAACAGGGAATCTATGGCTACACCTTC	CASSDQQGIYGYTF
TRBV5-8	few	.	TRBJ1-2	TGTGGCTCATTACCGATGGCGCGGAGTGGCTACACCTTC	CGSLPMARSGYTF
TRBV7-2	.	TRBD1	TRBJ1-6	TGTGCCAGCAGCATACAGGGGGCAGGGAATTCACCCCTCCACTTT	CASSIQGAGNSPLHF
TRBV19	.	.	TRBJ2-4	TGTGCCAGTATGCTGACAGGGAGGGCCATTCAGTACTTC	CASMLTGRAIQYF
TRBV2	.	.	TRBJ1-6	TGTGCCAGCAGTGAATCGGAACTTTTCGGCTCACCCCTCCACTTT	CASSESELFGSPLHF
TRBV16	.	TRBD1	TRBJ1-2	TGTGCCAGCAGCCAATTGGCCCGGGACAGGGGGCTCTATGGCTACACCTTC	CASSQLARDRGLYGYTF
TRBV7-2	.	.	TRBJ2-3	TGTGCCAGCAGCTTAGCAGCGCGGCCGGGACCCCAAGGTCGGCAGTATTTT	CASSLAARPGPQGRQYF
TRBV6-5	.	.	TRBJ1-6	TGTGCCAGCAGGGCGACGGGGGCTGGATATTCACCCCTCCACTTT	CASRATGAGYSPLHF
TRBV6-1	once	TRBD1	TRBJ1-6	TGTGCCAGCGAGGACAGGGGAAATTCACCCCTCCACTTT	CASEDRGNSPLHF
TRBV14	once	TRBD1	TRBJ2-7	TGTGCCAGCAGCCTCCGGACAGGTTATTCCTACGAGCAGTACTTC	CASSLRTGYSYEQYF
TRBV23-1	.	TRBD1	TRBJ2-7	TGCGCCAGCAGTCAAGGCCCTGGACAGGGTCCTTTCTACGAGCAGTACTTC	CASSQGPGQGPFYEQYF
TRBV5-1	.	.	TRBJ1-1	TGCGCCAGCAGCTTGGAGAGCACTGAAGCTTTCTTT	CASSLESTEAFF
TRBV7-2	.	TRBD2	TRBJ2-2	TGTGCCAGCAGGGGCGGACTAGCGGGCACCGGGGAGCTGTTTTTT	CASRGGLAGTGELFF